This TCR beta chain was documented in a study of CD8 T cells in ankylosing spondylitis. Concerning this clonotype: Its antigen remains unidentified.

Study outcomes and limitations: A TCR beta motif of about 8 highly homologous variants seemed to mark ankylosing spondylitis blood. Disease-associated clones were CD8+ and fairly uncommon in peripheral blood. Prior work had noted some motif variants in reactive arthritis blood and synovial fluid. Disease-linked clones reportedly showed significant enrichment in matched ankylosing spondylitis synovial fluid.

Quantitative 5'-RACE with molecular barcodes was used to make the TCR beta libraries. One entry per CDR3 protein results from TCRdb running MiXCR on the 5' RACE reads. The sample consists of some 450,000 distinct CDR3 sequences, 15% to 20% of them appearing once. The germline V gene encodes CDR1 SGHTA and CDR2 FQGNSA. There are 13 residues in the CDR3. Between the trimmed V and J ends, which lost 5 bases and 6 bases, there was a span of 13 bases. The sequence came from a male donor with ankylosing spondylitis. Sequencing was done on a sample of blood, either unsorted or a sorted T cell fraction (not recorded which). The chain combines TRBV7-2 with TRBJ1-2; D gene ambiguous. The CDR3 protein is CASSLGLLDGYTF. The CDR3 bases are TGTGCCAGCAGCCTAGGACTTTTGGATGGCTACACCTTC.